A selection of T cell receptor beta chains follows, all from one sample in a study of T cell responses to AZD1222 COVID-19 vaccine. The repertoire was sequenced with immunoSEQ multiplex PCR; TCRdb's copy has only in-frame clones and lacks some. This sample has 110,000 to 150,000 clones, with roughly 90% found just once. The input for sequencing was peripheral blood, taken on day 0 of AZD1222 vaccination. These receptors were obtained from an adult in good health. CDR3s include the opening cysteine and the closing phenylalanine or tryptophan. The D gene is left open where the match is weak. Size is omitted from some rows. Given values are once, few, many or a class for expanded clones.

J	V	size	D	CDR3	DNA
TRBJ2-1	TRBV27	-	-	CASSLGRFNEQFF	TGTGCCAGCAGTTTAGGCCGGTTCAATGAGCAGTTCTTC
TRBJ2-1	TRBV11-3	-	TRBD2	CASSPRLAGGILEGNEQFF	TGTGCCAGCAGCCCCAGACTAGCGGGAGGCATATTGGAGGGCAATGAGCAGTTCTTC
TRBJ2-7	TRBV9	-	-	CASSVAPGALREQYF	TGTGCCAGCAGCGTAGCCCCGGGAGCCCTGCGGGAGCAGTACTTC
TRBJ1-1	TRBV28	-	-	CASSLSGVGNTEAFF	TGTGCCAGCAGTTTATCGGGGGTGGGGAACACTGAAGCTTTCTTT
TRBJ1-2	TRBV27	-	-	CASSFSHLGGYTF	TGTGCCAGCAGTTTCTCCCACTTGGGTGGCTACACCTTC
TRBJ2-6	TRBV6-6	-	-	CASSPFTGTPSSGANVLTF	TGTGCCAGCAGTCCATTTACCGGGACCCCCAGCTCTGGGGCCAACGTCCTGACTTTC
TRBJ1-1	TRBV28	-	TRBD1	CASSPWTGKETEAFF	TGTGCCAGCAGTCCTTGGACAGGGAAGGAGACTGAAGCTTTCTTT
TRBJ1-2	TRBV2	once	-	CASSSTGNNYGYTF	TGTGCCAGCAGTTCCACAGGCAATAACTATGGCTACACCTTC
TRBJ2-7	TRBV5-8	few	-	CASSGTHGSYEQYF	TGTGCCAGCAGCGGGACGCACGGTTCCTACGAGCAGTACTTC
TRBJ2-7	TRBV4-3	-	-	CASSQDLGRQGDQYF	TGCGCCAGCAGCCAAGATTTGGGTCGCCAGGGTGATCAGTACTTC
TRBJ2-7	TRBV27	few	TRBD1	CASSPWDRGVHEQYF	TGTGCCAGCAGTCCCTGGGACAGGGGTGTTCACGAGCAGTACTTC
TRBJ2-1	TRBV28	-	TRBD2	CASTSSGTLKNEQFF	TGTGCCAGCACCTCGAGCGGGACGCTTAAGAATGAGCAGTTCTTC
TRBJ2-1	TRBV24-1	-	TRBD2	CATSDTTSGRGGEQFF	TGTGCCACCAGTGACACGACTAGCGGGAGAGGGGGTGAGCAGTTCTTC
TRBJ2-1	TRBV9	-	TRBD2	CASSVAGAGGNEQFF	TGTGCCAGCAGCGTAGCTGGGGCGGGAGGAAATGAGCAGTTCTTC
TRBJ2-7	TRBV7-9	once	-	CASSLAGISPYEQYF	TGTGCCAGCAGCTTAGCGGGGATTAGCCCCTACGAGCAGTACTTC
TRBJ2-6	TRBV19	-	-	CASSMGRRLIGANVLTF	TGTGCCAGTAGTATGGGGCGTAGGTTGATTGGGGCCAACGTCCTGACTTTC
TRBJ1-5	TRBV30	-	TRBD1	CAWSGGDRGYSNQPQHF	TGTGCCTGGAGTGGGGGGGACAGGGGTTATAGCAATCAGCCCCAGCATTTT
TRBJ1-6	TRBV10-3	-	TRBD1	CAIGQGGSPLHF	TGTGCCATCGGCCAGGGGGGCTCACCCCTCCACTTT
TRBJ2-7	TRBV2	-	-	CASSDRGLPYEQYF	TGTGCCAGCAGTGACAGGGGTCTTCCCTACGAGCAGTACTTC
TRBJ1-1	TRBV9	-	-	CASSPPRGARTEAFF	TGTGCCAGCAGCCCACCAAGGGGGGCGAGAACTGAAGCTTTCTTT
TRBJ2-4	TRBV27	-	-	CASSPIAKNIQYF	TGTGCCAGCAGTCCCATAGCCAAAAACATTCAGTACTTC
TRBJ2-7	TRBV20-1	once	-	CSPWSSYEQYF	TGCAGTCCCTGGAGCTCCTACGAGCAGTACTTC
TRBJ1-2	TRBV25-1	-	-	CASSEYGSGFDGYTF	TGTGCCAGCAGTGAATATGGGTCAGGGTTTGATGGCTACACCTTC
TRBJ2-3	TRBV28	few	-	CASSLSGRSTDTQYF	TGTGCCAGCAGTCTATCGGGACGCAGCACAGATACGCAGTATTTT
TRBJ1-2	TRBV6-6	-	-	CASSYLQPPANYGYTF	TGTGCCAGCAGTTACCTACAGCCTCCCGCTAACTATGGCTACACCTTC
TRBJ1-1	TRBV19	-	-	CASSPGLADTEAFF	TGTGCCAGTAGTCCGGGGCTGGCTGACACTGAAGCTTTCTTT
TRBJ1-6	TRBV7-9	-	-	CASSLAGGSPLHF	TGTGCCAGCAGCTTAGCAGGAGGTTCACCCCTCCACTTT
TRBJ1-5	TRBV2	-	-	CASSASGGWSNQPQHF	TGTGCCAGCAGTGCTTCGGGGGGTTGGAGCAATCAGCCCCAGCATTTT